Listed below are T cell receptor beta chains from one sample, sequenced in a study of cytomegalovirus exposure and HLA in healthy donors. Produced via immunoSEQ multiplex PCR; TCRdb's table is partial and in-frame only. The repertoire holds 250,000 to 300,000 clones, with 80% to 90% as singletons. Source material: PBMCs. The source is a woman aged 18 to 35 in good health and CMV-seronegative. Both conserved end residues are part of each CDR3. Fields, in order: V gene, clone size, D gene, J gene, CDR3 DNA, CDR3 protein. D genes are given only for firm matches. A clone size is listed for some rows: how often the clone was seen (once, few, many), or a class if it is expanded.

v_gene: TRBV28; abundance: -; d_gene: TRBD1; j_gene: TRBJ2-5; CDR3nt: TGTGCCAGCAGCCCTGACAGGGGAAACTTCCAAGAGACCCAGTACTTC; CDR3aa: CASSPDRGNFQETQYF
v_gene: TRBV7-6; abundance: -; d_gene: -; j_gene: TRBJ2-5; CDR3nt: TGTGCCAGCAGCCATTCAGAGACCCAGTACTTC; CDR3aa: CASSHSETQYF
v_gene: TRBV28; abundance: -; d_gene: TRBD1; j_gene: TRBJ1-5; CDR3nt: TGTGCCAGCGTTACAGGGGGGGAGGCTCAGCCCCAGCATTTT; CDR3aa: CASVTGGEAQPQHF
v_gene: TRBV30; abundance: -; d_gene: TRBD2; j_gene: TRBJ2-7; CDR3nt: TGTGCCTGGAGTGTAAGGCGAGCGGGAGGGCTCTCCTACGAGCAGTACTTC; CDR3aa: CAWSVRRAGGLSYEQYF
v_gene: TRBV6-1; abundance: -; d_gene: -; j_gene: TRBJ2-1; CDR3nt: TGTGCCAGCAGCGGGATCTACAATGAGCAGTTCTTC; CDR3aa: CASSGIYNEQFF
v_gene: TRBV5-1; abundance: -; d_gene: -; j_gene: TRBJ2-2; CDR3nt: TGCGCCAGCAGCCGAGACGGGAGTAAAAACACCGGGGAGCTGTTTTTT; CDR3aa: CASSRDGSKNTGELFF
v_gene: TRBV10-3; abundance: -; d_gene: -; j_gene: TRBJ2-3; CDR3nt: TGTGCCATCAGTGGGGATCACAGGGAGGGAGATACGCAGTATTTT; CDR3aa: CAISGDHREGDTQYF
v_gene: TRBV7-2; abundance: -; d_gene: -; j_gene: TRBJ1-5; CDR3nt: TGTGCCAGCAGCTCCCCACGGGTTCCAAATCAGCCCCAGCATTTT; CDR3aa: CASSSPRVPNQPQHF
v_gene: TRBV4-2; abundance: -; d_gene: TRBD2; j_gene: TRBJ2-3; CDR3nt: TGTGCCAGCAGCCAAGAGGGCGGGAGTGGAGCAGATACGCAGTATTTT; CDR3aa: CASSQEGGSGADTQYF
v_gene: TRBV6-5; abundance: -; d_gene: TRBD2; j_gene: TRBJ2-5; CDR3nt: TGTGCCAGCAGTTACTCCGGCGGGAGGTCGGGGACCCAGTACTTC; CDR3aa: CASSYSGGRSGTQYF
v_gene: TRBV4-1; abundance: -; d_gene: -; j_gene: TRBJ1-5; CDR3nt: TGCGCCAGCAGCCATCAAGACAGGCAAGATCAGCCCCAGCATTTT; CDR3aa: CASSHQDRQDQPQHF
v_gene: TRBV5-1; abundance: -; d_gene: -; j_gene: TRBJ2-3; CDR3nt: TGCGCCAGCAGCTCCGGGACAGATACGCAGTATTTT; CDR3aa: CASSSGTDTQYF
v_gene: TRBV5-4; abundance: -; d_gene: TRBD1; j_gene: TRBJ2-7; CDR3nt: TGTGCCAGCAGCCCCGGACAGGGGCCCTACGAGCAGTACTTC; CDR3aa: CASSPGQGPYEQYF
v_gene: TRBV6-1; abundance: -; d_gene: TRBD2; j_gene: TRBJ2-7; CDR3nt: TGTGCCAGCAGTGAAGCGGGAGGGGCCTACGAGCAGTACTTC; CDR3aa: CASSEAGGAYEQYF
v_gene: TRBV2; abundance: -; d_gene: TRBD1; j_gene: TRBJ1-2; CDR3nt: TGTGCCAGCAGAGGGGGACAGCCTAACTATGGCTACACCTTC; CDR3aa: CASRGGQPNYGYTF
v_gene: TRBV9; abundance: -; d_gene: -; j_gene: TRBJ2-5; CDR3nt: TGTGCCAGCAGCGTATTTCAGGGGCGCGGGGAGACCCAGTACTTC; CDR3aa: CASSVFQGRGETQYF
v_gene: TRBV7-8; abundance: -; d_gene: -; j_gene: TRBJ1-3; CDR3nt: TGTGCCAGCAGCTTTCTTGGAAACACCATATATTTT; CDR3aa: CASSFLGNTIYF
v_gene: TRBV7-9; abundance: -; d_gene: -; j_gene: TRBJ2-1; CDR3nt: TGTGCCAGCAGCTTCCTCGGGGACTCCTACAATGAGCAGTTCTTC; CDR3aa: CASSFLGDSYNEQFF
v_gene: TRBV5-1; abundance: -; d_gene: -; j_gene: TRBJ1-2; CDR3nt: TGCGCCAGCAGCTTGGTCGGGGTTCAAAGCTACACCTTC; CDR3aa: CASSLVGVQSYTF
v_gene: TRBV25-1; abundance: -; d_gene: -; j_gene: TRBJ2-6; CDR3nt: TGTGCCAGCAGCATAGAGGGTTCCGGGGCCAACGTCCTGACTTTC; CDR3aa: CASSIEGSGANVLTF
v_gene: TRBV19; abundance: -; d_gene: TRBD1; j_gene: TRBJ2-7; CDR3nt: TGTGCCACCGGGACAGGGGGGAGGACAGGGGAGTACTTC; CDR3aa: CATGTGGRTGEYF
v_gene: TRBV5-1; abundance: -; d_gene: -; j_gene: TRBJ1-5; CDR3nt: TGCGCCAGCAGCTTCTCGGCAGGGGCGAATCAGCCCCAGCATTTT; CDR3aa: CASSFSAGANQPQHF
v_gene: TRBV7-9; abundance: -; d_gene: TRBD1; j_gene: TRBJ2-7; CDR3nt: TGTGCCAGCAGCTCCGACAGGGCCGAGCAGTACTTC; CDR3aa: CASSSDRAEQYF
v_gene: TRBV7-9; abundance: once; d_gene: TRBD2; j_gene: TRBJ2-3; CDR3nt: TGTGCCTGTCGGAGGGGGACTAGCGGGAGTTGGGGAGATACGCAGTATTTT; CDR3aa: CACRRGTSGSWGDTQYF
v_gene: TRBV30; abundance: many; d_gene: -; j_gene: TRBJ2-3; CDR3nt: TGTGCCTGGAGTTGGACTAGCACAGATACGCAGTATTTT; CDR3aa: CAWSWTSTDTQYF
v_gene: TRBV30; abundance: -; d_gene: -; j_gene: TRBJ2-2; CDR3nt: TGTGCCTGGAGCCGGGGTACCGGGGAGCTGTTTTTT; CDR3aa: CAWSRGTGELFF
v_gene: TRBV5-5; abundance: few; d_gene: TRBD1; j_gene: TRBJ2-7; CDR3nt: TGTGCCAGCAGCCTGGAAGGGGACAGCTTCTACGAGCAGTACTTC; CDR3aa: CASSLEGDSFYEQYF
v_gene: TRBV10-1; abundance: -; d_gene: -; j_gene: TRBJ2-1; CDR3nt: TGCGCCAGCAGTGAGATCGAGTCTTCCTACAATGAGCAGTTCTTC; CDR3aa: CASSEIESSYNEQFF
v_gene: TRBV29-1; abundance: -; d_gene: TRBD1; j_gene: TRBJ1-1; CDR3nt: TGCAGCGTTGCTCGACAGGGATTGAACACTGAAGCTTTCTTT; CDR3aa: CSVARQGLNTEAFF
v_gene: TRBV10-1; abundance: -; d_gene: -; j_gene: TRBJ2-1; CDR3nt: TGCGCCAGCAGTGCCAGACTGGGTTTGGATGAGCAGTTCTTC; CDR3aa: CASSARLGLDEQFF
v_gene: TRBV11-1; abundance: -; d_gene: TRBD1; j_gene: TRBJ2-7; CDR3nt: TGTGCCAGCAGCTCTCGGACAGGGATCGAGCAGTACTTC; CDR3aa: CASSSRTGIEQYF
v_gene: TRBV6-5; abundance: -; d_gene: TRBD1; j_gene: TRBJ2-7; CDR3nt: TGTGCCAGCAGTTACGCAGGGGGCCCCTACGAGCAGTACTTC; CDR3aa: CASSYAGGPYEQYF
v_gene: TRBV1; abundance: -; d_gene: -; j_gene: TRBJ1-2; CDR3nt: TGCACCAGCAGCGGCCAGGGGAAAGGGGGAGGCTACACCTTC; CDR3aa: CTSSGQGKGGGYTF
v_gene: TRBV6-6; abundance: once; d_gene: TRBD1; j_gene: TRBJ2-7; CDR3nt: TGTGCCAGCAGCCTAGGACAGGGCCTCTCCTACGAGCAGTACTTC; CDR3aa: CASSLGQGLSYEQYF
v_gene: TRBV20-1; abundance: few; d_gene: -; j_gene: TRBJ1-2; CDR3nt: TGCAGTGCCAATTATGGCTACACCTTC; CDR3aa: CSANYGYTF
v_gene: TRBV2; abundance: -; d_gene: -; j_gene: TRBJ1-1; CDR3nt: TGTGCCAGCAGTGGAAGGGGCACTGAAGCTTTCTTT; CDR3aa: CASSGRGTEAFF
v_gene: TRBV19; abundance: -; d_gene: -; j_gene: TRBJ2-7; CDR3nt: TGTGCCAGTAGTATAGAGGAGGGGAGCTCCTACGAGCAGTACTTC; CDR3aa: CASSIEEGSSYEQYF
v_gene: TRBV6-5; abundance: -; d_gene: -; j_gene: TRBJ1-4; CDR3nt: TGTGCCAGCAGGGGAGCCAGTACTAATGAAAAACTGTTTTTT; CDR3aa: CASRGASTNEKLFF
v_gene: TRBV30; abundance: -; d_gene: -; j_gene: TRBJ1-1; CDR3nt: TGTGCCTGGAGCCCTTATATGAACACTGAAGCTTTCTTT; CDR3aa: CAWSPYMNTEAFF
v_gene: TRBV6-6; abundance: -; d_gene: TRBD1; j_gene: TRBJ1-1; CDR3nt: TGTGCCAGCAGTTCGTCGACAGGGGGCTCAGGGGAAGCTTTCTTT; CDR3aa: CASSSSTGGSGEAFF
v_gene: TRBV13; abundance: once; d_gene: -; j_gene: TRBJ2-7; CDR3nt: TGTGCCAGCAGCTTAGTGGGGGGTTCCTACGAGCAGTACTTC; CDR3aa: CASSLVGGSYEQYF
v_gene: TRBV5-1; abundance: -; d_gene: TRBD1; j_gene: TRBJ2-7; CDR3nt: TGCGCCAGCAGCTTGGTAGGGGACAGCCACTCCTACGAGCAGTACTTC; CDR3aa: CASSLVGDSHSYEQYF
v_gene: TRBV10-1; abundance: few; d_gene: TRBD1; j_gene: TRBJ1-2; CDR3nt: TGCGCCAGCAGCCCCGACAGGGACTATGGCTACACCTTC; CDR3aa: CASSPDRDYGYTF
v_gene: TRBV11-3; abundance: few; d_gene: TRBD1; j_gene: TRBJ1-1; CDR3nt: TGTGCCAGCAGCTTACAGGGGGCTATGAACACTGAAGCTTTCTTT; CDR3aa: CASSLQGAMNTEAFF
v_gene: TRBV28; abundance: -; d_gene: -; j_gene: TRBJ2-7; CDR3nt: TGTGCCAGCACCGTCGGGTCCTACGAGCAGTACTTC; CDR3aa: CASTVGSYEQYF
v_gene: TRBV30; abundance: -; d_gene: -; j_gene: TRBJ2-5; CDR3nt: TGTGCCTGGAGTGTAACCCAGGGGTACCAAGAGACCCAGTACTTC; CDR3aa: CAWSVTQGYQETQYF
v_gene: TRBV9; abundance: -; d_gene: -; j_gene: TRBJ2-7; CDR3nt: TGTGCCAGCAGCGTAGTTTCGGGGTCTCCTACTAAAGAGCAGTACTTC; CDR3aa: CASSVVSGSPTKEQYF
v_gene: TRBV25-1; abundance: -; d_gene: TRBD1; j_gene: TRBJ1-4; CDR3nt: TGTGCCAGCAGTGAAGACAGGGCTAATGAAAAACTGTTTTTT; CDR3aa: CASSEDRANEKLFF
v_gene: TRBV2; abundance: -; d_gene: -; j_gene: TRBJ2-7; CDR3nt: TGTGCCAGCGGGGGGTGGGGCTACGAGCAGTACTTC; CDR3aa: CASGGWGYEQYF
v_gene: TRBV9; abundance: -; d_gene: -; j_gene: TRBJ1-2; CDR3nt: TGTGCCAGCAGCGGGAGGCAGAACTATGGCTACACCTTC; CDR3aa: CASSGRQNYGYTF
v_gene: TRBV29-1; abundance: -; d_gene: -; j_gene: TRBJ2-5; CDR3nt: TGCAGCGGACTGAGGTTGAACGGTCACGAAGAGACCCAGTACTTC; CDR3aa: CSGLRLNGHEETQYF
v_gene: TRBV9; abundance: -; d_gene: TRBD1; j_gene: TRBJ2-1; CDR3nt: TGTGCCAGCAGCGTAGTGGGGACAGGGTACGGGAATGAGCAGTTCTTC; CDR3aa: CASSVVGTGYGNEQFF
v_gene: TRBV29-1; abundance: few; d_gene: -; j_gene: TRBJ2-5; CDR3nt: TGCAGCGTTGGGCTCCCCGGGGAGACCCAGTACTTC; CDR3aa: CSVGLPGETQYF
v_gene: TRBV28; abundance: -; d_gene: -; j_gene: TRBJ1-2; CDR3nt: TGTGCCAGCAGTTTATCAGGGCTCTATGGCTACACCTTC; CDR3aa: CASSLSGLYGYTF
v_gene: TRBV7-2; abundance: -; d_gene: -; j_gene: TRBJ2-3; CDR3nt: TGTGCCAGCAGCTTAGTAGGAACGACATCTAGCACAGATACGCAGTATTTT; CDR3aa: CASSLVGTTSSTDTQYF
v_gene: TRBV7-9; abundance: -; d_gene: TRBD1; j_gene: TRBJ2-7; CDR3nt: TGTGCCAGCAGCCCCCGGACAGGGGAAAGCGAGCAGTACTTC; CDR3aa: CASSPRTGESEQYF